The T cell receptor beta chain under discussion was sequenced for a study of T cell responses to AZD1222 COVID-19 vaccine. Looking at the study overall: Second-dose intervals of approximately 4 or approximately 12 weeks were pooled.

The protocol was immunoSEQ multiplex PCR, while the TCRdb copy is restricted to in-frame clones and leaves out a portion. Here the sample spans 100,000 to 150,000 clones, about 89% being singletons. Overall study results and limits: Targeting of unmutated variant regions was reportedly seen in nearly half of spike-specific TCRs. In a largely white British group with more females than males, clonal diversity was possibly underestimated.

CDR3 size: 18 residues. Per germline, CDR1 MRHNA and CDR2 SNTAGT. V trimming: 11 bases; J trimming: 2 bases; junction bases outside the gene matches: 16. In regard to this clone: The antigen is unknown.

Here the sequenced sample was peripheral blood, taken on day 0 of AZD1222 vaccination. This clonotype was obtained from an adult in good health. The genes are TRBV6-4 and TRBJ2-3; 13 bases are a match to TRBD2. CDR3 region: CAAKGPGLAGKFTDTQYF. CDR3 nucleotide sequence: TGTGCCGCCAAAGGACCGGGACTAGCGGGGAAATTCACAGATACGCAGTATTTT.